This paragraph covers one T cell receptor beta chain sequence. Its cognate antigen has yet to be identified. In total, roughly 710 healthy bone marrow donors made up the cohort. At the time of sampling, every cohort member was nominally healthy, though immune exposures that went unrecorded were likely present. The donor tested CMV seronegative, placing the donor among the 300 to 450 seronegative members of the cohort. Each donor provided a peripheral blood sample, and peripheral blood mononuclear cells were used for TCR beta sequencing. The Qiagen DNeasy Blood Extraction Kit was used to extract genomic DNA from the blood cell samples. These data originate in a study of cytomegalovirus exposure and HLA in healthy donors (dated by TCRdb to 2016 to 2017). A note on the overall study: According to an earlier analysis of several hundred of the donors, about 170 million T cells yielded 120 million or so unique TCR beta sequences and 250 to 350 Gb of sequence data. Four or five DR-DQ haplotypes were handled as single units for association and clustering because linkage in the cohort was strong. In a later analysis, previously published TCR beta repertoires from several hundred donors were re-analyzed and high-resolution HLA genotyping was added so that TCR occurrence patterns could be studied. An earlier analysis of approximately 630 of the donors applied high-throughput TCR beta sequencing to assess whether each TCR beta V gene segment acted as functional or pseudogenic. Donor age, sex, ethnicity and CMV serostatus were compiled together with the repertoire data. Roughly 300 gigabases of sequencing data and tens of millions of unique TCR sequences were included in an early release covering about 620 HLA-typed donors. HLA typing included class I and class II loci at four-digit resolution. The number of typed donors differed by locus: about 620-640 for A, B, C, DRB1 and DQB1; approximately 540 for DQA1; 606 for DPA1; and about 470 for DPB1. The aim of the study was to test whether cataloging public T cell receptors could identify signatures of past pathogen exposure. Across approximately 420 genotyped donors of the cohort, an average of 235,054 unique TCR beta nucleotide sequences per donor were sequenced, and roughly 18% of those sequences were non-productive. The later analysis used no new phenotypic data to find candidate immune exposures, relying instead on TCR beta sequences and their occurrence across donors. Of the 300 to 500 genotyped donors, less than 85% were placed in the genetic ancestry cluster associated with self-reported Caucasian donors. The study combined high-throughput TCR immunosequencing, statistical association of individual TCRs with disease status, and machine learning to predict cytomegalovirus infection status. Besides the first cohort of more than 650 subjects, a separate validation cohort made up of 120 or so different subjects was used. Using immunosequencing, the study profiled T cell repertoires from fewer than 700 subjects and related those repertoires to cytomegalovirus serostatus. All discovery cohort repertoires had been generated using a single sequencing platform. Genome-wide SNP genotypes for about three fifths of the roughly 700 donors were used in a later genetic analysis, which treated that subset as a discovery cohort. Overall results and qualifications from the work: A group of highly shared sequence variants was considered likely to be a technical artifact of the sequencing pipeline. For the cohort, immune exposure information was limited to CMV serostatus. A further reported finding was that TCR beta sequences accurately predicted the HLA-A and HLA-B alleles for most subjects in the first cohort. Most TCR sequences were seen in very few donors, while some public TCRs were found in many individuals. According to a later analysis, most CMV-associated TCR beta chains appeared to be HLA-restricted, and the HLA associations seemed to be driven largely by CMV exposure. An association between a missense DCLRE1C variant and V-gene and J-gene trimming of TCR beta chains was found in a later genetic analysis and replicated in an independent cohort. Because the 87-base-pair reads could not distinguish some IMGT-functional V segments, including TRBV6-2 and TRBV6-3, those segments were excluded. The classifier was reported to diagnose cytomegalovirus status with high specificity and sensitivity in both the original and validation cohorts. Linkage disequilibrium might explain the correlated functional status among segregating V segments, but an unknown experimental factor could not be excluded. In a later analysis, HLA-associated TCR beta chains were found to be more clonally expanded and to have lower generation probabilities than equally common non-associated chains. Broadly in line with IMGT annotations, most TCR beta V segments showed up in productive rearrangements about 87% or about 30% of the time in an earlier analysis of several hundred of the donors. A total of 150 to 200 TCR beta chains were listed by the study as associated with cytomegalovirus. Because HLA typing was unavailable for some donors at each locus, only the typed subset was used in association tests. Sequencing depth was assumed to be roughly uniform across donors in the presence/absence analyses, though that assumption may not hold. The authors suggested that the approach could potentially be generalized to other disease states and immunological phenotypes. Specific HLA alleles were associated with roughly 16,000 TCR beta sequences at a false discovery rate of 0.05 in a later analysis. According to a later analysis, TCR association rates differed among HLA loci, with DRB1 alleles showing the most associated TCRs and HLA-C alleles showing the fewest. A later analysis reported that several top co-occurrence clusters appeared linked to parvovirus B19, influenza, CMV and Epstein-Barr virus. Strong co-occurrence of HLA alleles, especially DR and DQ, made assigning TCR associations to individual alleles difficult. This cohort had only TCR beta chains sequenced, and the lack of alpha or paired-chain data limited which features could be detected. Because counts were too low, more than 15 rarely observed V segments, including chromosome 9 orphons, were excluded from the earlier analysis of about 500 of the donors. A few of the identified cytomegalovirus-associated TCR beta chains were confirmed in vitro to be specific for cytomegalovirus antigens. In a later genetic analysis, fewer N-insertions in productive TCRs were reported among donors in an Asian-associated ancestry cluster than the approximately 710-donor mean.

The germline ends are 18 bases apart after V is trimmed by 8 bases and J by 7 bases. Reading the germline V gene (reference sequence) gives CDR1 MNHEY and CDR2 SMNVEV. The CDR3 runs 13 residues from the cysteine to the phenylalanine. Left in the record is the CDR3 DNA by itself, 39 bases read in frame from the first base. Libraries were constructed by the immunoSEQ multiplex PCR assay. The multiplex PCR relied on a mix of 60 forward primers for TCR Vbeta segments and 13 reverse primers for TCR Jbeta segments. The CDR3 region of rearranged TCR beta genes was amplified from genomic DNA by a multiplex PCR assay. On the Illumina HiSeq System, the amplified TCR beta libraries were sequenced as 87-base-pair reads. The source study handled its data this way. A later analysis tallied around 82 million unique TCR beta chains across the 666 repertoires, and about 10 million of those chains were shared by two or more donors. Raw reads were error-corrected and collapsed into unique sequences with a nearest-neighbor algorithm that merged closely related sequences to remove PCR and sequencing errors. V, D and J gene segments were assigned by aligning CDR3 sequences to IMGT reference sequences. For a sequence to be retained, a match of at least six nucleotides was required to both a V gene segment and a J gene segment. A rearrangement counted as productive if the CDR3 had no stop codons and remained in frame with V and J, and every other rearrangement counted as non-productive. CDR3 was defined by IMGT convention, running from the second conserved V-encoded cysteine to the conserved J-encoded phenylalanine. The earlier analysis of roughly 590 of the donors excluded any sequence lacking an unambiguous match to a single V gene segment. An earlier analysis of some 610 of the donors called V segments functional above 56.7% productive rearrangements and segregating when the between-donor standard deviation exceeded 5%. A statistical classification framework was developed to diagnose cytomegalovirus status using the catalog of TCR beta chain sequences. V and J gene assignment, in a later analysis, came from comparing TCR nucleotide sequences with IMGT/GENE-DB human TR gene sequences. In a later analysis, CDR3 sequences and most-parsimonious VDJ recombination scenarios were assigned using the TCRdist pipeline. In a later analysis, each TCR beta chain was defined by its CDR3 amino acid sequence together with its V-gene family, and reads lacking a unique V-gene family were excluded. To address suspected cross-contamination and a sequencing artifact, a later analysis removed approximately 600 highly shared, low-generation-probability nucleotide sequences. A later analysis calculated a clonal expansion index for each public chain from normalized within-repertoire ranks of inferred template counts. A later analysis computed generation probabilities with a VDJ recombination model fitted to out-of-frame rearrangements, and checked the results against IGoR. Hypergeometric tests were used in a later analysis to score TCR-TCR, TCR-HLA and TCR-CMV co-occurrence, with a repertoire-size bias correction applied to the TCR pairs. A later analysis estimated false discovery rates by permuting HLA or CMV assignments 20 times. In a later analysis, co-occurring TCRs were grouped using DBSCAN, and TCRdist sequence similarity was added for clustering within HLA-allele-positive subsets. Repertoires with fewer than 30,000 or more than 120,000 public chains, plus five repertoires with anomalous nucleotide sharing, were excluded from co-occurrence clustering. The source is immuneACCESS, and TCRdb retained only in-frame sequences with V and J called. Part of the clones is not carried over; for the studies checked, unresolved V genes explain less than half of this, and the remainder is unexplained. Clone size and V and J calls were adopted from that table, with D and trimming inferred from the DNA. The sample's clone listing holds about 110,000 clones. The ten largest account for approximately 0.6% of the sample.

The sample consisted of PBMCs. The V gene is TRBV27 and the J gene is TRBJ2-7; the D gene is perhaps TRBD2, from 6 matching bases. The receptor's source is a man in his forties or fifties in good health and CMV-seronegative. The CDR3 region has the sequence CASGRRGAREQYF. The nucleotides are TGTGCCAGCGGACGGCGCGGGGCTCGGGAGCAGTACTTC.